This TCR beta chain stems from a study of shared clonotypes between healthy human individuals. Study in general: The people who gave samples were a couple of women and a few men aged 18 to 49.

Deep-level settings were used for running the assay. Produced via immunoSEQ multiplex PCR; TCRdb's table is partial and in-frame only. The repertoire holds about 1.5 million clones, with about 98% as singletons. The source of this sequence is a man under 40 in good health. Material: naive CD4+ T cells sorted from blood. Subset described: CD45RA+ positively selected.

The chain's CDR3 is CARTTGTGANTGELFF. In DNA, the CDR3 is TGTGCCAGGACTACCGGGACAGGGGCGAACACCGGGGAGCTGTTTTTT. This chain joins TRBV7-9 and TRBJ2-2; the match to TRBD1 covers 10 bases. V was clipped by 9 bases and J by 0 bases; unmatched bases: 7. The CDR3 is made up of 16 amino acids. The germline CDR1 and CDR2 sequences are SEHNR and FQNEAQ (reference sequence).